The 10 T cell receptor beta chains listed next were all sequenced from one sample in a study of shared clonotypes between healthy human individuals. Naive CD8 populations comprised CD45RO-negative cells positively selected for CCR7, excluding terminally differentiated effector memory CD45RA+ cells. Clones were sequenced by immunoSEQ multiplex PCR, and TCRdb holds only the in-frame ones, with some missing. In the table there are about 2.2 million clones, 85% to 95% of which are singletons. Sequenced sample: naive CD8+ T cells from PBMCs. The receptors shown here come from a man younger than 30 in good health. Some clones in this sample may be carry-over from other donors' samples.

CDR3 sequence (DNA): TGTGCCAGCAGCCACACCGCCTTTAGCCCCCCTCTCACAGATACGCAGTATTTT. Residues: CASSHTAFSPPLTDTQYF. The genes are TRBV7-3 and TRBJ2-3, with unresolved D. V lost 5 bases and J 2 bases, leaving 23 bases between the germline ends. CDR3 length: 18 amino acids. Looked up from germline, CDR1 is SGHTA and CDR2 is FQGTGA.

The chain carries TRBV5-8 and TRBJ1-5; D gene ambiguous. CDR1 and CDR2 (germline): SGHTS, YDEGEE. This CDR3 has 18 residues. Trimming removed 1 base at V and 0 bases at J, with 17 bases between. The CDR3 region is CASSLPWPTSYSNQPQHF. DNA of the CDR3: TGTGCCAGCAGCTTGCCTTGGCCCACTAGCTATAGCAATCAGCCCCAGCATTTT.

On this clone itself: Other DNA variants within this sample encode the same CDR3. The rearrangement uses TRBV5-1 and TRBJ2-7, with D unresolved. Trimming cost V 0 bases and J 3 bases, with 7 bases left between them. The germline CDR1 and CDR2 sequences are SGHRS and YFSETQ. The CDR3 loop spans 13 amino acids. CDR3 bases: TGCGCCAGCAGCTTGGGGGTAGGCTACGAGCAGTACTTC. Translating it yields CASSLGVGYEQYF. Drawing the rest from reference TRBV5-1 and TRBJ2-7, the complete variable domain is KAGVTQTPRYLIKTRGQQVTLSCSPISGHRSVSWYQQTPGQGLQFLFEYFSETQRNKGNFPGRFSGRQFSNSRSEMNVSTLELGDSALYLCASSLGVGYEQYFGPGTRLTVT.

V usage is TRBV5-4 and J usage is TRBJ2-3; the D call may be TRBD1 or TRBD2 (5 bases each). The germline gives CDR1 SGHNT, CDR2 YYREEE (reference sequence). Between the trimmed V and J ends, which lost 3 bases and 3 bases, there was a span of 14 bases. CDR3 length: 15 residues. CDR3 coding DNA: TGTGCCAGCAGCTGGACATATGAGGGGACAGATACGCAGTATTTT. As protein: CASSWTYEGTDTQYF.

CDR3 bases: TGTGCCAGTAGTACCCCAAGGGACGGACGAGTCGCCTACGAGCAGTACTTC. It translates to CASSTPRDGRVAYEQYF. This rearrangement joins TRBV19 to TRBJ2-7; D is tentatively TRBD1 or TRBD2 (5 bases each). CDR1 is LNHDA and CDR2 is SQIVND in the germline V gene (reference sequence). This CDR3 region has 17 residues. V shed 4 bases and J shed 2 bases, with 21 bases lying between them.

This chain links TRBV28 with TRBJ1-1, with TRBD1 as a possible D gene (5 bases). This CDR3 region has 17 residues. Per the germline V gene, CDR1 is MDHEN and CDR2 is SYDVKM. V lost 8 bases to trimming and J lost 0 bases, with 22 bases between them. CDR3 nucleotide sequence: TGTGCCAGCCATGAACTAGACAGCTTTACCATGAACACTGAAGCTTTCTTT. Residues: CASHELDSFTMNTEAFF.

With regard to this clone: Different DNA sequences within this sample yield the same CDR3. This rearrangement joins TRBV5-1 to TRBJ1-1; a weak D match, TRBD1 (6 bases). The CDR3 totals 14 residues. Germline loops: CDR1 SGHRS, CDR2 YFSETQ. Trimming cost V 4 bases and J 1 base, with 11 bases left between them. As DNA, the CDR3 is TGCGCCAGCAGCGCAGACAGGAGGAACACTGAAGCTTTCTTT. This translates into CASSADRRNTEAFF.

This chain links TRBV11-1 with TRBJ2-1; TRBD1 agrees at 7 bases. The germline CDR1 and CDR2 sequences are SGHAT and FQDESV (reference sequence). V lost 7 bases, J lost 5 bases, and 11 bases stayed unmatched. The CDR3 has 15 residues. Here the CDR3 reads CASTPDRAIDNEQFF. In DNA, the CDR3 is TGTGCCAGCACCCCCGACAGGGCCATTGACAATGAGCAGTTCTTC.

The genes are TRBV19 and TRBJ1-2; perhaps TRBD1 as D (5 bases). V lost 3 bases, J lost 6 bases, and 23 bases lay in between. Germline V gene lookup returns CDR1 LNHDA and CDR2 SQIVND (reference sequence). The CDR3 is made up of 17 amino acids. The CDR3, as DNA: TGTGCCAGTAGTATCTTCCCGGGGCAGATGAAAAGAGATGGCTACACCTTC. Translating it yields CASSIFPGQMKRDGYTF.

The rearrangement joins TRBV21-1 to TRBJ1-5; no DNA check was done on the table's D call, TRBD1. TRBV21-1 is an annotated pseudogene. This CDR3 comprises 17 residues. CDR3 nucleotides: TGTGCCAGCAGCAAAGCGTGGGGACAGAATAGCAATCAGCCCCAGCATTTT. Protein: CASSKAWGQNSNQPQHF.